A single sample gave rise to the 8 T cell receptor beta chains below, sequenced in a study of T cell repertoires in cytomegalovirus infection. TCRdb re-called the reads through MiXCR, storing one row per CDR3 protein. This table has over 250,000 distinct CDR3 sequences, around 25% appearing once. Sequenced sample: PBMCs. These receptors came from a human donor in good health (CMV status not recorded). Some clones in this sample may be carry-over from other donors' samples.

The chain has TRBV30 and TRBJ2-3; TRBD2 matches at 11 bases. Germline V gene sequence: CDR1 GTSNPN, CDR2 SVGIG (reference sequence). There are 15 residues in the CDR3. The V gene end was trimmed by 4 bases and the J gene end by 3 bases; junction bases not matched to a gene: 6. The DNA for the CDR3 is TGTGCCTGGACTGCTAGCGGGAGGCGTACAGATACGCAGTATTTT. This encodes CAWTASGRRTDTQYF.

The rearrangement links TRBV7-2 to TRBJ1-2, with D perhaps TRBD1 (5 bases). Between the trimmed V and J ends, which lost 0 bases and 0 bases, there was a span of 14 bases. The germline gives CDR1 SGHTA, CDR2 FQGNSA. This CDR3 has 17 amino acids. CDR3 protein: CASSLAVRGRANYGYTF. CDR3 DNA: TGTGCCAGCAGCTTAGCGGTTAGGGGCAGGGCTAACTATGGCTACACCTTC.

This clonotype is categorized as medium-sized. The genes are TRBV6-5 and TRBJ2-3, with TRBD1 identical over 7 bases. Germline CDR1 reads MNHEY; CDR2 reads SVGAGI. This CDR3 has 16 residues. V shed 0 bases, J shed 0 bases, and the junction held 3 bases outside the gene matches. The CDR3 region has the DNA TGTGCCAGCAGTTACTCGGGACAGACTAGCACAGATACGCAGTATTTT. Translating gives CASSYSGQTSTDTQYF.

The chain couples TRBV29-1 to TRBJ1-4; perhaps TRBD1 as D (6 bases). Germline CDR1 and CDR2: SQVTM and ANQGSEA. V gave up 7 bases and J gave up 8 bases, with 17 bases separating them. This CDR3 region has 13 residues. The chain's CDR3 is CSAAPGAGEKLFF. CDR3 nucleotides: TGCAGCGCCGCCCCGGGGGCGGGGGAAAAACTGTTTTTT. Based on the CDR3 plus reference TRBV29-1 and TRBJ1-4, the full variable domain is SAVISQKPSRDICQRGTSLTIQCQVDSQVTMMFWYRQQPGQSLTLIATANQGSEATYESGFVIDKFPISRPNLTFSTLTVSNMSPEDSSIYLCSAAPGAGEKLFFGSGTQLSVL.

There are a few counts of this clonotype. This rearrangement joins TRBV6-1 to TRBJ2-2; D ambiguous. This CDR3 region has 14 residues. The germline CDR1 and CDR2 sequences are MNHNS and SASEGT. V was clipped by 7 bases and J by 7 bases, with 16 bases between them. CDR3 sequence reads: CASTMRHAFGELFF. The CDR3 coding sequence is TGTGCCAGCACCATGCGCCACGCATTCGGGGAGCTGTTTTTT.

This clonotype was seen only a few times. One end of the junction fails to match germline, which may point to a read error. V and J are TRBV7-9 and TRBJ2-5; 9 bases map to TRBD2. CDR3 length: 16 residues. Per the germline V gene, CDR1 is SEHNR and CDR2 is FQNEAQ (reference sequence). CDR3 protein: CASSLAFLAGQETQYF. The CDR3 bases are TGTGCTAGCAGCTTAGCGTTCCTAGCGGGACAAGAGACCCAGTACTTC.

The V and J genes are TRBV2 and TRBJ1-5, with D perhaps TRBD1 (5 bases). Germline V CDR1 and CDR2: SNHLY, FYNNEI. The CDR3 sequence is 14 residues long. V was clipped by 3 bases and J by 5 bases, with 11 bases between them. The chain's CDR3 is CASSEALGHQPQHF. The CDR3 bases are TGTGCCAGCAGTGAGGCGCTGGGGCATCAGCCCCAGCATTTT. Based on the CDR3 plus reference TRBV2 and TRBJ1-5, the full variable domain is EPEVTQTPSHQVTQMGQEVILRCVPISNHLYFYWYRQILGQKVEFLVSFYNNEISEKSEIFDDQFSVERPDGSNFTLKIRSTKLEDSAMYFCASSEALGHQPQHFGDGTRLSIL.

The chain has TRBV19 and TRBJ1-5; 7 bases align to TRBD1. After removal of 3 bases from V and 4 bases from J, the junction contained 6 bases not matched to a gene. The germline gives CDR1 LNHDA, CDR2 SQIVND (reference sequence). This CDR3 comprises 15 residues. As DNA, the CDR3 is TGTGCCAGTAGTATGCGACAGGGAATAAATCAGCCCCAGCATTTT. Protein: CASSMRQGINQPQHF.